This T cell receptor (beta chain) was identified in a study (dated by TCRdb to between 2014 and 2017). About the study as a whole: The study tested whether tumor-infiltrating Tregs in breast cancer are recruited from blood Tregs or converted in situ from other CD4+ T cell subsets. Summary of the overall study and its limitations: In terms of TCR gene usage, tumor memory CD4+ T cells clustered together with blood and lymph node memory CD4+ cells, as well as with lymph node naive CD4+ cells. Rather than covering whole repertoires, validation in the larger cohort was restricted to a single TCR beta V-J rearrangement. The greatest overlap of tumor-infiltrating Treg TCR alpha and beta sequences was with tumor naive CD4+ T cells, followed next by blood naive CD4+ T cells.

Tregs were isolated as CD4+CD25+CD127-/low cells. Tregs, naive and memory CD4+ T cells from tumor, blood and ipsilateral draining lymph nodes of five or six breast cancer patients underwent full-length TCR alpha and beta sequencing. Ficoll density gradient centrifugation was used to isolate mononuclear cells from either lymph nodes or roughly 50 ml of peripheral blood. A purity exceeding 90% was confirmed by FACS for the sorted cell populations. This clonotype has a handful of counts. This receptor's antigen is unknown. Base qualities are not recorded, but no much larger clone differs from it by a single base. The junction shows trimming of 0 bases on V and 9 bases on J, plus 9 bases between the germline ends. From cysteine to phenylalanine, the CDR3 is 13 amino acids long. CDR3 DNA is the only sequence kept; it has 39 bases, read in frame from the first base. From the germline V gene (reference sequence), CDR1 is LNHNV and CDR2 is YYDKDF.

Full-length TCR variable regions were amplified by 5' RACE PCR using constant-region reverse primers, and then by semi-nested PCR using Nested Universal Primer A. Using the ReliaPrep RNA Cell Miniprep System, total RNA was extracted, and the SMARTer RACE 5'/3' Kit was then used to reverse transcribe the RNA into 5'RACE-ready cDNA. Multiplex adaptors were used to barcode the full-length TCR alpha and beta libraries, which were then sequenced on an Illumina MiSeq. Turning to the authors' computational methods: For each of nine subset-tissue groups, sequencing data from the five patients were pooled, and the groups were then compared using unsupervised clustering of TCR gene usage. The Morisita-Horn index was used to calculate repertoire similarity, with shared sequences weighted according to their contribution to each repertoire. TCRdb redid the processing of the public reads, applying fastp at Q25 and MiXCR, and retained in-frame beta chains. Rows with one shared CDR3 protein collapse into an entry with the most common genes and DNA. Here the V and J calls rest on TCRdb's processing, not on the authors' analysis. Present in this sample are about 42,000 distinct CDR3 sequences, under 25% of which were seen just once. The top ten clones comprise around 4% of the sample.

The sample taken for sequencing was Tregs sorted from blood. Recombination connected TRBV15 to TRBJ2-1; the D gene lacks a confident call. This TCR derives from a female donor with breast cancer. The nucleotide sequence is given as TGTGCCACCAGCAGAGAATCCTATAGTGAGCAGTTCTTC. It specifies CATSRESYSEQFF.